Presented here are 9 T cell receptor beta chains from one specimen sequenced in a study of blood T cell repertoires in COVID-19. The protocol was immunoSEQ multiplex PCR, while the TCRdb copy is restricted to in-frame clones and leaves out a portion. The sample consists of some 50,000 clones, 78% of them appearing once. The source material was peripheral blood. The receptors come from a human donor in a cohort sampled during active COVID-19.

V usage is TRBV9 and J usage is TRBJ2-1; 7 nucleotides align to TRBD1. Trimming removed 1 base from V and 7 bases from J; junction bases left unmatched: 8. Germline loops: CDR1 SGDLS, CDR2 YYNGEE. CDR3 length equals 15 residues. CDR3 in amino acids: CASSVRQGPENEQFF. CDR3 sequence (DNA): TGTGCCAGCAGCGTAAGACAGGGACCCGAAAATGAGCAGTTCTTC.

CDR3 residues: CAWSVPRGGEAFF. CDR3 bases: TGTGCCTGGAGTGTTCCCAGGGGTGGCGAAGCTTTCTTT. V is TRBV30 and J is TRBJ1-1; tentative D call: TRBD1 (6 bases). The CDR3 runs 13 residues. CDR1 is GTSNPN and CDR2 is SVGIG in the germline V gene (reference sequence). Trimming left V 0 bases short and J 8 bases short, with 13 bases between. Complete variable domain (other parts from reference TRBV30 and TRBJ1-1): SQTIHQWPATLVQPVGSPLSLECTVEGTSNPNLYWYRQAAGRGLQLLFYSVGIGQISSEVPQNLSASRPQDRQFILSSKKLLLSDSGFYLCAWSVPRGGEAFFGQGTRLTVV.

This clone occurred a few times. This chain links TRBV7-2 with TRBJ2-7; 8 bases line up with TRBD2. After removal of 3 bases from V and 5 bases from J, the junction contained 6 bases not matched to a gene. CDR1 is SGHTA, CDR2 FQGNSA, per germline. The CDR3 has 14 residues. The CDR3 DNA is TGTGCCAGCAGCTTCTGGACTAGCACTCACGAGCAGTACTTC. This gives the protein CASSFWTSTHEQYF.

The V call is TRBV5-1, the J call TRBJ1-1; possibly TRBD1 for D (6 bases). With 4 bases removed from V and 1 base from J, the gap between germline ends came to 17 bases. There are 16 residues in the CDR3. The germline gives CDR1 SGHRS, CDR2 YFSETQ. The DNA for the CDR3 is TGCGCCAGCAGCCCGACAGGTTCGAAGGGGAACACTGAAGCTTTCTTT. Translated, it gives CASSPTGSKGNTEAFF.

The chain couples TRBV14 to TRBJ1-1; 7 bases fit TRBD1. V gave up 5 bases and J gave up 4 bases; unmatched junction bases: 13. From germline, CDR1 is SGHDN and CDR2 FVKESK. The CDR3 loop spans 16 amino acids. The CDR3 reads CASSFSRGSWGTEAFF. The CDR3 bases are TGTGCCAGCAGCTTTTCCAGGGGGTCCTGGGGCACTGAAGCTTTCTTT.

This chain uses TRBV30 with TRBJ1-2; no clear D. Trimming cost V 2 bases and J 2 bases, with 18 bases left between them. Per the germline V gene, CDR1 is GTSNPN and CDR2 is SVGIG (reference sequence). This CDR3 has 16 residues. The CDR3 loop is CAWSILQKSLNYGYTF. As DNA, the CDR3 is TGTGCCTGGAGTATACTTCAAAAATCCCTAAACTATGGCTACACCTTC.

The chain carries TRBV7-2 and TRBJ2-6; D is ambiguous. Trimming took 2 bases from V and 0 from J, leaving 11 bases between them. Germline CDR1 is SGHTA and CDR2 is FQGNSA. There are 17 residues in the CDR3. In DNA, the CDR3 is TGTGCCAGCAGCTTAATAATCGGGTACTCTGGGGCCAACGTCCTGACTTTC. It encodes CASSLIIGYSGANVLTF. The whole variable domain, remainder taken from reference TRBV7-2 and TRBJ2-6, is GAGVSQSPSNKVTEKGKDVELRCDPISGHTALYWYRQSLGQGLEFLIYFQGNSAPDKSGLPSDRFSAERTGGSVSTLTIQRTQQEDSAVYLCASSLIIGYSGANVLTFGAGSRLTVL.

The chain couples TRBV21-1 to TRBJ2-7; the listed D gene, TRBD1, was not tested against the DNA. TRBV21-1 is listed as a pseudogene. There are 15 residues in the CDR3. CDR3 sequence (DNA): TGTGCCAGCAGCAAAGTCCGGGACAGGAAGTACGAGCAGTACTTC. It translates to CASSKVRDRKYEQYF.

For this clone: Other DNA sequences in the sample encode the same CDR3. The V and J genes are TRBV2 and TRBJ2-2; TRBD2 aligns across 8 bases. The CDR3 sequence is 15 residues long. J lost 5 bases, V lost 3 bases, and 5 bases had no gene match. Germline lookup yields CDR1 SNHLY and CDR2 FYNNEI. This CDR3 reads CASSEGGGRTGELFF. Here the CDR3 DNA reads TGTGCCAGCAGTGAGGGCGGGGGGCGGACCGGGGAGCTGTTTTTT.